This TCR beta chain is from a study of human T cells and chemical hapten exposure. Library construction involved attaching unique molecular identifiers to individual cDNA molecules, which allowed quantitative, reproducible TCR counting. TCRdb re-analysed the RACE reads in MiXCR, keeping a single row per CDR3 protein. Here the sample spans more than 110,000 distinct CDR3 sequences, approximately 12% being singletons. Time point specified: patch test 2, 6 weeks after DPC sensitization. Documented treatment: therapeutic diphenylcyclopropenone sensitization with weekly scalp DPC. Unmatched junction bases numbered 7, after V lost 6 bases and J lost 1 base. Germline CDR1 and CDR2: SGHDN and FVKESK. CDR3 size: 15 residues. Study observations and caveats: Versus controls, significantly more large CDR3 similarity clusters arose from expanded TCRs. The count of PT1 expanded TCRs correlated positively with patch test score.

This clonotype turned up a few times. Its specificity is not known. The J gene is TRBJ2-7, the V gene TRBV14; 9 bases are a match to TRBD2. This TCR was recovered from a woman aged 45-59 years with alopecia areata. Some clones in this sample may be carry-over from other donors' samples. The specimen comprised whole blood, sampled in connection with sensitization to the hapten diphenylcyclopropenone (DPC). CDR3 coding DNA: TGTGCCAGCAGTATGCTTCTAGCGGGATCCTACGAGCAGTACTTC. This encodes CASSMLLAGSYEQYF.